The entry below gives a single T cell receptor (beta chain) sequence along with its context. This clone came up a few times. Its antigen specificity is not known. Base qualities are not provided; no much larger clone lies one nucleotide away. Library prep was done by the immunoSEQ multiplex PCR assay. RNA was extracted from all samples and reverse transcribed into cDNA as template for TCR sequencing. First-strand cDNA was synthesized using SuperScript III with a 2:1 mix of oligo-dT and random hexamers. A synthetic immune receptor repertoire was used to gauge amplification bias, and whatever bias remained was removed computationally. Per the authors' processing: Raw reads were preprocessed to remove errors, and CDR3 was defined by IMGT conventions from the conserved cysteine to phenylalanine. Clonality was calculated as 1 minus Shannon entropy normalized by log2 of the number of productive unique TCRs. Whether scalp clones were CD4 or CD8 was inferred by matching scalp TCRbeta sequences against CD4 and CD8 repertoires sorted from blood. This immuneACCESS table, as held by TCRdb, lists in-frame sequences with V and J called but not all clones. Of the missing ones, under half trace to an unresolved V gene in checked studies; the others have no known cause. Clone size and V and J calls were adopted from that table, with D and trimming inferred from the DNA. This sample comprises 110,000 or so clones, around two fifths of them detected only once. Approximately 3.3% of the sample comes from the top ten.

Lesional scalp punch biopsies and peripheral blood were obtained from alopecia areata patients. PBMCs were separated by density centrifugation and stained for CD3, CD4 and CD8, after which CD4+ and CD8+ T cells were sorted on a FACSAria. CDR1 and CDR2, looked up from the germline V gene, are SQVTM and ANQGSEA. Measured from the cysteine to the phenylalanine, the CDR3 is 15 residues long. Solely the CDR3 DNA is kept, with 45 bases framed from the first base. V is reduced by 1 base and J by 8 bases, leaving a spacing of 20 bases between them. This specimen comes from a study of CD8+ T cells in alopecia areata listed by TCRdb under 2018. Notes on the research overall: The treated patients, all with moderate-to-severe alopecia areata, were enrolled in an open-label pilot trial of oral tofacitinib given at 5 to 10 mg twice daily. Tofacitinib was administered for 6 to 18 months, and 6 months of follow-up off drug were then conducted to assess delayed response and recurrence. The study used high-throughput TCRbeta sequencing to examine T cell clonal expansion in alopecia areata, in both the C3H/HeJ mouse model and human patients. Scalp tissue and sorted CD4+ and CD8+ peripheral blood T cells from patchy and totalis/universalis alopecia areata patients and from healthy controls were covered by human TCRbeta sequencing. Tofacitinib-treated patients had biopsies at baseline and at 4 and 24 weeks of treatment, with a later scalp biopsy in several patients. Scalp clonality was compared among normal scalp (n=4), patchy alopecia areata scalp (n=8), and alopecia totalis/universalis scalp (n=8). RNA came from the PAXgene miRNA kit for fixed scalp, the miRNeasy kit for PBMCs, and the RNeasy kit for mouse skin. TCRbeta CDR3 regions were amplified by immunoSEQ multiplex PCR using 35 Vbeta forward and 13 Jbeta reverse primers. Study-wide findings and limitations: Compared with normal scalp, lesional scalp, particularly in alopecia totalis/universalis, had higher clonality and more expanded CD8+ clones, which suggests antigenic drive. Unlike mouse skin, which is dominated by gammadelta T cells, normal human skin has resident alphabeta T cells that are also sequenced, and this complicates analysis of the scalp TCR repertoire. TCR sequences shared between patients were less clear than in mice, possibly partly because of HLA diversity in the patient population.

The V gene is TRBV29-1 and the J gene is TRBJ1-2; the D gene cannot be named for sure. The TCR was taken from a human donor with alopecia areata. The sample taken for sequencing was CD4+ T cells sorted from blood. The bases read TGCAGCGTTGAAGCTGGCTTCGACACGGTAGGGGGCTACACCTTC. Its translation reads: CSVEAGFDTVGGYTF.